These 23 T cell receptor beta chains originate from one sample sequenced in a study of metastatic and nonmetastatic thyroid tumors. TCRdb reanalyzed the PCR reads with MiXCR. The table records approximately 38,000 clones, around 33% of them present only once. The entire patient cohort was treatment-naive prior to thyroid surgery. Specimen: tumor tissue. These receptors were collected from a female donor with papillary thyroid cancer or a benign thyroid nodule (not recorded which). Some clones in this sample may be carry-over from other donors' samples.

This clone has a handful of counts. V gene TRBV6-2 or TRBV6-3 combines with J gene TRBJ1-5; D is ambiguous. CDR1 is MNHEY, CDR2 SVGEGT, per germline. V was clipped by 2 bases and J by 3 bases, with 11 bases between them. This CDR3 is built from 15 residues. The CDR3 DNA is TGTGCCAGCAGTTACGACGGGCGGCTCAATCAGCCCCAGCATTTT. Protein product: CASSYDGRLNQPQHF.

J is TRBJ2-1 and V is TRBV11-1; 9 nucleotides agree with TRBD2. Losses at the gene ends were 1 base for V and 9 bases for J; bases not matched to a gene: 7. The CDR3 totals 15 residues. Germline assignment: CDR1 SGHAT and CDR2 FQDESV (reference sequence). The CDR3 nucleotides are TGTGCCAGCAGCTTAGGTTCTAGCGGGACTGGTGAGCAGTTCTTC. Translated: CASSLGSSGTGEQFF.

Points on this clone: A much larger clone sits a single nucleotide away, making a read error possible. Other nucleotide sequences from this sample produce the same CDR3. V and J are TRBV6-1 and TRBJ2-7; D is uncertain. With 5 bases removed from V and 6 bases from J, the gap between germline ends came to 14 bases. This CDR3 is 13 amino acids long. Germline lookup yields CDR1 MNHNS and CDR2 SASEGT. The CDR3 sequence is CASSLGRWGEQYF. CDR3 sequence (DNA): TGTGCCAGCAGTTTGGGCCGGTGGGGCGAGCAGTACTTC.

This clone came up a few times. The chain uses TRBV4-1 and TRBJ2-1; D unclear. V lost 6 bases, J lost 9 bases, and 27 bases lay in between. Germline V gives CDR1 MGHRA, CDR2 YSYEKL. This CDR3 region has 17 residues. Here the CDR3 reads CASSLPPLETPNGEQFF. Written as DNA, the CDR3 is TGCGCCAGCAGTCTTCCCCCTCTAGAAACCCCCAACGGTGAGCAGTTCTTC.

This chain uses TRBV14 with TRBJ2-3; TRBD2 matches 7 bases. Germline CDR1 is SGHDN and CDR2 is FVKESK. There are 16 residues in the CDR3. V dropped 3 bases and J dropped 0; count of bases not matched to a gene: 6. CDR3 loop: CASSHTTSSSTDTQYF. CDR3 nucleotide sequence: TGTGCCAGCAGCCACACGACTAGCAGTAGCACAGATACGCAGTATTTT.

Remarks on this clone: Distinct nucleotide sequences in the sample also encode this CDR3. The chain couples TRBV28 to TRBJ2-3; D might be TRBD1 (5 bases). Germline CDR1 and CDR2: MDHEN and SYDVKM. The CDR3 totals 14 residues. V lost 7 bases and J 2 bases, leaving 13 bases between the germline ends. DNA for the CDR3: TGTGCCAGCACACCAGGGCGTCACACAGATACGCAGTATTTT. Translation: CASTPGRHTDTQYF.

This clone was detected ten times or more. The chain has TRBV6-5 and TRBJ1-2; D gene uncertain. V lost 3 bases to trimming and J lost 4 bases, with 6 bases between them. Germline V CDR1 and CDR2: MNHEY, SVGAGI. CDR3 length: 12 residues. The CDR3 is CASSYGTYGYTF. The CDR3 nucleotides are TGTGCCAGCAGTTATGGTACCTATGGCTACACCTTC.

The V call is TRBV20-1, the J call TRBJ1-3, with 7 bases aligning to TRBD1. The germline V gene has CDR1 DFQATT and CDR2 SNEGSKA (reference sequence). The J segment lost 0 bases and the V segment lost 1 base, leaving 0 bases of the junction unmatched. CDR3 length: 14 amino acids. In DNA, the CDR3 is TGCAGTGCTAGAGGGACAGGCTCTGGAAACACCATATATTTT. It translates to CSARGTGSGNTIYF.

The chain has TRBV5-1 and TRBJ2-6; 7 bases are a match to TRBD1. V trimming: 2 bases; J trimming: 3 bases; junction bases outside the gene matches: 2. The germline CDR1 and CDR2 sequences are SGHRS and YFSETQ. There are 15 residues in the CDR3. The CDR3 loop is CASSLGGFGANVLTF. The CDR3 region has the DNA TGCGCCAGCAGCTTAGGGGGCTTTGGGGCCAACGTCCTGACTTTC.

This clone occurred a few times. V is TRBV27 and J is TRBJ1-5; TRBD1 might be the D (5 bases). Trimming shortened V by 6 bases and J by 6 bases, and 21 bases separated the two germline ends. CDR1 and CDR2 from the germline V gene are MNHEY and SMNVEV (reference sequence). The CDR3 has 16 residues. DNA of the CDR3: TGTGCCAGCAGACCGGGACGGTTAGTTACTGGTCAGCCCCAGCATTTT. The encoded protein is CASRPGRLVTGQPQHF.

The chain recombines TRBV12-3 or TRBV12-4 with TRBJ2-1; TRBD1 aligns across 7 bases. With 5 bases clipped from V and 9 bases from J, the junction kept 4 bases outside the gene matches. CDR3 size: 12 residues. DNA of the CDR3: TGTGCCAGCAGTCACAACAGGGGTGAGCAGTTCTTC. Encoded protein: CASSHNRGEQFF.

This rearrangement joins TRBV30 to TRBJ2-7, with TRBD2 matching over 7 bases. The CDR3 extends over 15 amino acids. CDR1 and CDR2 from the germline V gene are GTSNPN and SVGIG (reference sequence). Germline trimming cut 3 bases from V and 3 bases from J; bases unmatched to any gene: 11. The CDR3 is CAWSNGGRSLYEQYF. The CDR3 DNA reads TGTGCCTGGAGCAACGGGGGGAGGTCCCTCTACGAGCAGTACTTC.

The CDR3 DNA reads as TGCAGTGCCCCCTGGCGCGGGAGGGTCTGGAATGAGCAGTTCTTC. It specifies CSAPWRGRVWNEQFF. This sequence joins TRBV20-1 and TRBJ2-1; 9 bases are shared with TRBD2. The CDR3 totals 15 residues. The germline V gene encodes CDR1 DFQATT and CDR2 SNEGSKA (reference sequence). V was clipped by 6 bases and J by 7 bases; unmatched bases: 13.

This chain uses TRBV20-1 with TRBJ2-2; D ambiguous. The germline CDR1 and CDR2 sequences are DFQATT and SNEGSKA (reference sequence). Trimming pared 4 bases from V and 1 base from J, leaving 10 bases between. The CDR3 is made up of 14 amino acids. The CDR3 region is CSAILGLNTGELFF. The DNA for the CDR3 is TGCAGTGCTATTCTAGGGCTGAACACCGGGGAGCTGTTTTTT.

This clone counts as large (0.1 to 1%). The gene calls are TRBV6-5 and TRBJ1-1; D gene unclear. Germline V gene lookup returns CDR1 MNHEY and CDR2 SVGAGI. The CDR3 runs to 14 residues. Trimming took off 2 bases at V and 7 bases at J, with 14 bases between the two ends. Here the CDR3 reads CASSYGGAFSEAFF. The DNA for the CDR3 is TGTGCCAGCAGTTACGGTGGAGCCTTTAGTGAAGCTTTCTTT.

This chain joins TRBV15 and TRBJ2-5; D is ambiguous. Trimming removed 1 base at V and 2 bases at J, with 8 bases between. The germline CDR1 and CDR2 sequences are LNHNV and YYDKDF (reference sequence). The CDR3 sequence is 14 residues long. Here the CDR3 reads CATSRGETQETQYF. Here the CDR3 DNA reads TGTGCCACCAGCAGAGGGGAAACGCAAGAGACCCAGTACTTC.

A single count supports this clone. J is TRBJ2-7 and V is TRBV4-2; a possible D gene is TRBD2 (7 bases). Germline CDR1 LGHNA, CDR2 YNFKEQ. V lost 3 bases and J 6 bases, leaving 21 bases between the germline ends. The CDR3 is made up of 16 amino acids. Written as DNA, the CDR3 is TGTGCCAGCAGCCAGGAGGGGACTACCACGGGGGCCGAGCAGTACTTC. Translating gives CASSQEGTTTGAEQYF.

This clone has a handful of counts. The chain uses TRBV6-5 and TRBJ1-6; no reliable D call. The ends were cut back, 0 bases at V and 9 bases at J, with 12 bases in the middle. The germline gives CDR1 MNHEY, CDR2 SVGAGI. The CDR3 contains 15 residues. In DNA form, the CDR3 reads TGTGCCAGCAGTTACTCTGCGGCCTTGGGTTCACCCCTCCACTTT. Residues: CASSYSAALGSPLHF.

This clone has a handful of counts. The chain has TRBV6-1 and TRBJ2-5, with D possibly matching TRBD2 (7 bases). This CDR3 is built from 13 residues. Trimming took off 7 bases at V and 7 bases at J, with 16 bases between the two ends. CDR1 is MNHNS and CDR2 is SASEGT in the germline V gene. Written as DNA, the CDR3 is TGTGCCAGCACCTCAGCAGGGGAGGGGACCCAGTACTTC. It translates to CASTSAGEGTQYF.

The V gene is TRBV11-1, the J gene TRBJ2-2; the match to TRBD2 covers 11 bases. This CDR3 spans 18 amino acids. Germline lookup yields CDR1 SGHAT and CDR2 FQDESV (reference sequence). V was pared by 8 bases and J by 2 bases, with 13 bases of the junction left unmatched. This CDR3 is CASGAPSGRLPNTGELFF. The CDR3 nucleotides read TGTGCCAGCGGGGCTCCTAGCGGGAGGCTACCCAACACCGGGGAGCTGTTTTTT.

This clone was detected only a few times. The CDR3 DNA sequence: TGTGCCAGTAAGAAGTTTAAAACGGGTTACAATGAGCAGTTCTTC. It translates to CASKKFKTGYNEQFF. This chain uses TRBV19 with TRBJ2-1; unclear D gene. The germline gives CDR1 LNHDA, CDR2 SQIVND (reference sequence). The CDR3 contains 15 residues. V was cut by 7 bases and J by 4 bases, with 17 bases left in between.

V usage is TRBV6-5 and J usage is TRBJ1-3, with D maybe TRBD1 (6 bases). CDR3 size: 13 residues. Trimming shortened V by 8 bases and J by 4 bases, and 12 bases separated the two germline ends. Germline-derived CDR1 and CDR2 are MNHEY and SVGAGI. The DNA of the CDR3 is TGTGCCAGCCACCCCAGGGGCGGAAACACCATATATTTT. Encoded protein: CASHPRGGNTIYF.

In the case of this clone: One junction end does not reproduce the germline sequence, and a read error may be involved. The chain employs TRBV5-1 and TRBJ2-7; tentatively, D is TRBD1 or TRBD2 (5 bases each). This CDR3 contains 14 residues. Germline V CDR1 and CDR2: SGHRS, YFSETQ. Here the CDR3 DNA reads TGCGCCAGCGGCTTGGACTGGGGGTCCTACGAGCAGTACTTC. Its protein is CASGLDWGSYEQYF.